The 25 T cell receptor beta chains presented below share a single source sample, sequenced in a study of T cells in Graves' hyperthyroidism and ophthalmopathy. RNA transcripts served as the template for amplifying TCR beta CDR3 regions. In the first-round RT-PCR of the TCR CDR3, the HTBI primer set was used. TCRdb re-derived calls from the multiplex PCR reads in MiXCR, one entry per CDR3 protein. The sample records around 290,000 distinct CDR3 sequences, 13% being singletons. Specimen: blood. These TCRs come from a woman in her twenties or thirties with Graves' hyperthyroidism that later progressed to Graves' ophthalmopathy.

The V and J genes are TRBV12-3 or TRBV12-4 and TRBJ2-2; D not certain. The V and J ends lost 4 bases and 13 bases respectively, with 13 bases between them. There are 12 residues in the CDR3. The CDR3 loop is CASSSLPNGLFF. The CDR3 bases are TGTGCCAGCAGTTCATTACCCAACGGGCTGTTTTTT.

In its sample, this clonotype was seen many times. The chain carries TRBV20-1 and TRBJ2-3; no clear D gene. CDR1 and CDR2 (germline): DFQATT, SNEGSKA (reference sequence). V lost 2 bases and J 4 bases, leaving 10 bases between the germline ends. The CDR3 totals 13 residues. The CDR3 protein is CSARRIGSDTQYF. DNA of the CDR3: TGCAGTGCTAGAAGGATTGGCTCAGATACGCAGTATTTT.

Ten or more counts support this clonotype. The chain links TRBV10-2 to TRBJ2-7; D unresolved. V was cut by 1 base and J by 4 bases, with 11 bases left in between. The CDR3 is 14 amino acids. The germline V gene has CDR1 WSHSY and CDR2 SAAADI. This chain's CDR3 is CASSEWLSPYEQYF. CDR3 bases: TGCGCCAGCAGTGAGTGGTTATCCCCTTACGAGCAGTACTTC.

With regard to this clonotype: A much larger clone differs by one base, so this may be a read error. The gene calls are TRBV5-1 and TRBJ2-3; D unclear. Germline assignment: CDR1 SGHRS and CDR2 YFSETQ. The CDR3 consists of 15 residues. The CDR3: CASSSPGSDTDTRYF. Here the CDR3 DNA reads TGCGCCAGCAGCTCCCCCGGATCTGACACAGATACGCGGTATTTT.

This clonotype appeared many times. The gene calls are TRBV20-1 and TRBJ2-7, with D possibly TRBD2 on 5 matching bases. The length of the CDR3 is 15 residues. Per the germline V gene, CDR1 is DFQATT and CDR2 is SNEGSKA (reference sequence). Trimming left V 0 bases short and J 6 bases short, with 18 bases between. As DNA, the CDR3 is TGCAGTGCTAGAGATCGGGGATCCGGTCTTTTCGAGCAGTACTTC. Its translation: CSARDRGSGLFEQYF.

The chain joins TRBV7-9 to TRBJ1-6, with 10 bases lining up with TRBD1. V dropped 6 bases and J dropped 7; count of bases not matched to a gene: 15. CDR3 length equals 18 residues. Germline loops: CDR1 SEHNR, CDR2 FQNEAQ (reference sequence). The CDR3 is CASRQTGGAVEGNSPLHF. The CDR3 DNA is TGTGCCAGCAGACAGACAGGGGGCGCGGTGGAGGGGAATTCACCCCTCCACTTT.

This clonotype was counted many times. The chain recombines TRBV28 with TRBJ1-5; a possible D gene is TRBD1 (5 bases). Germline V gene data show CDR1 as MDHEN and CDR2 as SYDVKM. The length of the CDR3 is 14 residues. With 6 bases removed from V and 3 bases from J, the gap between germline ends came to 12 bases. The CDR3 DNA follows: TGTGCCAGCAGATCGGGACCGATCAATCAGCCCCAGCATTTT. This encodes CASRSGPINQPQHF.

This clonotype has a handful of counts. J is TRBJ2-7 and V is TRBV15, with a possible D match to TRBD1 (5 bases). The V gene lost 2 bases and the J gene lost 3 bases, with 14 bases spanning the gap. The germline V gene has CDR1 LNHNV and CDR2 YYDKDF (reference sequence). CDR3 size: 15 residues. The DNA for the CDR3 is TGTGCCACCAGCAGACCTGACAGAGAAAACTACGAGCAGTACTTC. It is translated as CATSRPDRENYEQYF.

This clonotype was detected ten times or more. This sequence joins TRBV27 and TRBJ2-1; maybe TRBD2 (6 bases). Germline-derived CDR1 and CDR2 are MNHEY and SMNVEV (reference sequence). The CDR3 contains 14 residues. V was pared by 2 bases and J by 8 bases, with 13 bases between. The CDR3 DNA reads TGTGCCAGCAGTTTAGGTGGGAGGATTTATGAGCAGTTCTTC. This translates into CASSLGGRIYEQFF.

This clonotype was seen at least ten times. V and J are TRBV28 and TRBJ2-7, with 9 bases identical to TRBD2. The V and J ends lost 5 bases and 0 bases, in that order; junction bases with no gene match: 11. Germline V lookup: CDR1 MDHEN, CDR2 SYDVKM. This CDR3 comprises 17 residues. CDR3 region: CASSTLGSGSPSYEQYF. The DNA of the CDR3 is TGTGCCAGCAGTACGTTGGGTAGCGGGAGTCCCTCCTACGAGCAGTACTTC. The whole variable domain, remainder taken from reference TRBV28 and TRBJ2-7, is DVKVTQSSRYLVKRTGEKVFLECVQDMDHENMFWYRQDPGLGLRLIYFSYDVKMKEKGDIPEGYSVSREKKERFSLILESASTNQTSMYLCASSTLGSGSPSYEQYFGPGTRLTVT.

This clonotype was recorded at least ten times. The gene calls are TRBV30 and TRBJ2-1; 7 positions agree with TRBD1. The CDR3 totals 13 residues. The germline V gene has CDR1 GTSNPN and CDR2 SVGIG (reference sequence). V gave up 7 bases and J gave up 9 bases; unmatched junction bases: 12. CDR3 sequence reads: CASDETGDGEQFF. The CDR3 DNA is TGTGCCTCCGACGAAACAGGGGATGGTGAGCAGTTCTTC.

This clonotype was counted many times. CDR3: CASSRTELPLDYTF. The CDR3 region has the DNA TGTGCCAGCAGTCGGACGGAATTGCCTTTGGACTACACCTTC. The chain carries TRBV12-3 or TRBV12-4 and TRBJ1-2; D not certain. CDR3 size: 14 residues. Trimming cost V 5 bases and J 10 bases, with 20 bases left between them.

This clonotype was detected ten times or more. CDR3 in amino acids: CASSVTGLAGSTGELFF. DNA for the CDR3: TGTGCCAGCAGCGTAACCGGACTAGCGGGAAGCACCGGGGAGCTGTTTTTT. This chain joins TRBV9 and TRBJ2-2; 12 nucleotides line up with TRBD2. J lost 4 bases, V lost 1 base, and 5 bases had no gene match. The CDR3 runs 17 residues. CDR1 and CDR2 (germline): SGDLS, YYNGEE.

This clonotype was observed a handful of times. V is TRBV5-6 and J is TRBJ2-7; TRBD2 matches at 9 bases. Germline V lookup: CDR1 SGHDT, CDR2 YYEEEE. The CDR3 length is 16 residues. V shed 2 bases, J shed 2 bases, and the junction held 8 bases outside the gene matches. The CDR3 is CASSFPGTSLAYEQYF. The DNA of the CDR3 is TGTGCCAGCAGCTTCCCCGGGACTAGCTTAGCCTACGAGCAGTACTTC.

This clonotype was found many times. CDR3: CASSYSVTEYSNQPQHF. CDR3 DNA: TGTGCCAGCAGTTACTCGGTGACGGAGTATAGCAATCAGCCCCAGCATTTT. The rearrangement joins TRBV6-2 or TRBV6-3 to TRBJ1-5, with no clear D. The CDR3 loop spans 17 amino acids. Germline V lookup: CDR1 MNHEY, CDR2 SVGEGT. V lost 0 bases and J 0 bases, leaving 12 bases between the germline ends.

This clonotype was seen at least ten times. The chain employs TRBV7-3 and TRBJ2-1; TRBD1 agrees at 7 bases. The CDR3 has 16 amino acids. CDR1 is SGHTA and CDR2 is FQGTGA in the germline V gene. V was clipped by 0 bases and J by 3 bases; unmatched bases: 5. CDR3 DNA: TGTGCCAGCAGCTTAACTATGGGACAGAACTACAATGAGCAGTTCTTC. This encodes CASSLTMGQNYNEQFF.

This clonotype was observed many times. This rearrangement joins TRBV28 to TRBJ2-2, with a weak D call TRBD2 (6 bases). The CDR3 totals 15 residues. Trimming cost V 2 bases and J 0 bases, with 7 bases left between them. Germline V lookup: CDR1 MDHEN, CDR2 SYDVKM. CDR3 nucleotide sequence: TGTGCCAGCAGTTTAGGCGGGGCGAACACCGGGGAGCTGTTTTTT. It translates to CASSLGGANTGELFF. Supplemented by reference TRBV28 and TRBJ2-2, the full variable domain reads DVKVTQSSRYLVKRTGEKVFLECVQDMDHENMFWYRQDPGLGLRLIYFSYDVKMKEKGDIPEGYSVSREKKERFSLILESASTNQTSMYLCASSLGGANTGELFFGEGSRLTVL.

This clonotype was seen many times. The chain couples TRBV2 to TRBJ2-3; D is unresolved. Germline CDR1 and CDR2: SNHLY and FYNNEI. The CDR3 consists of 15 residues. The germline V and J ends were trimmed by 8 bases and 2 bases, with 17 bases remaining between them. CDR3 sequence: CASGLETSATDTQYF. CDR3 nucleotides: TGTGCCAGCGGGCTCGAGACGTCGGCCACAGATACGCAGTATTTT.

The chain carries TRBV3-1 and TRBJ2-1; 8 bases map to TRBD2. The germline V gene encodes CDR1 LGHDT and CDR2 YNNKEL (reference sequence). J lost 8 bases, V lost 1 base, and 13 bases had no gene match. This CDR3 is 17 amino acids long. Here the CDR3 DNA reads TGTGCCAGCAGCCAAGTAAGTAAAGGACTAGCAGGCGATGAGCAGTTCTTC. It specifies CASSQVSKGLAGDEQFF.

This clonotype was seen ten or more times. The chain has TRBV20-1 and TRBJ1-5, with D hard to call. The CDR3 extends over 14 amino acids. Trimming left V 6 bases short and J 8 bases short, with 20 bases between. Germline V gives CDR1 DFQATT, CDR2 SNEGSKA (reference sequence). The CDR3 reads CSAGRVEGPKPQHF. The DNA of the CDR3 is TGCAGTGCAGGCAGAGTCGAGGGCCCCAAGCCCCAGCATTTT.

This clonotype was counted many times. V and J are TRBV7-3 and TRBJ2-2; no definite D call. The V end was cut by 4 bases, the J end by 6 bases, with 12 bases between. This CDR3 comprises 14 residues. Germline-derived CDR1 and CDR2 are SGHTA and FQGTGA. CDR3 loop: CASSSEQFPGELFF. The CDR3 coding sequence is TGTGCCAGCAGCTCCGAACAGTTTCCCGGGGAGCTGTTTTTT.

This clonotype was detected many times. The chain carries TRBV18 and TRBJ2-1; 14 nucleotides align to TRBD2. Trimming at V came to 5 bases and at J to 4 bases, leaving 7 bases not matched to a gene. CDR1 KGHSH and CDR2 LQKENI come from the germline V gene. There are 17 residues in the CDR3. CDR3 amino acids: CASSNPGLAGAYNEQFF. CDR3 coding DNA: TGTGCCAGCTCAAATCCGGGACTAGCGGGAGCTTACAATGAGCAGTTCTTC.

There are many counts of this clonotype. The chain employs TRBV28 and TRBJ2-3; possible D gene TRBD1, 6 bases. Per germline, CDR1 MDHEN and CDR2 SYDVKM. The CDR3 loop spans 14 amino acids. The V end lost 9 bases, the J end lost 6 bases, and 19 bases lay between the germline ends. CDR3 DNA: TGTGCCAGTTACCGACCCTCAGGGGCGGATACGCAGTATTTT. Encoded protein: CASYRPSGADTQYF.

Ten or more counts support this clonotype. This sequence joins TRBV30 and TRBJ1-1; D is unresolved. Between the trimmed V and J ends, which lost 1 base and 3 bases, there was a span of 12 bases. Looked up from germline, CDR1 is GTSNPN and CDR2 is SVGIG (reference sequence). CDR3 length: 14 residues. CDR3 in DNA: TGTGCCTGGAGTGACCCCGACCGATACACTGAAGCTTTCTTT. It is translated as CAWSDPDRYTEAFF. Based on the CDR3 plus reference TRBV30 and TRBJ1-1, the full variable domain is SQTIHQWPATLVQPVGSPLSLECTVEGTSNPNLYWYRQAAGRGLQLLFYSVGIGQISSEVPQNLSASRPQDRQFILSSKKLLLSDSGFYLCAWSDPDRYTEAFFGQGTRLTVV.

This clonotype was observed at least ten times. The V and J genes are TRBV5-1 and TRBJ1-4; possibly TRBD1 for D (5 bases). V was shortened by 0 bases and J by 8 bases, with 17 bases between the two germline ends. In germline, CDR1 is SGHRS, CDR2 YFSETQ. The CDR3 covers 16 residues. CDR3 nucleotides: TGCGCCAGCAGCTTGGGGTACGGACAAGATACCGAAAAACTGTTTTTT. As protein: CASSLGYGQDTEKLFF.